Listed below are T cell receptor beta chains from one sample, sequenced in a study of regulatory T cells in long-lasting Graves disease. In TCRdb, the multiplex PCR reads were re-called with MiXCR into one record per CDR3 protein. Of roughly 420,000 distinct CDR3 sequences detected, about a sixth appear once; the ten largest clones hold 20% to 25%. This sample also appeared in a second study, on T cells in Graves' hyperthyroidism and ophthalmopathy.

Sequencing used peripheral blood mononuclear cells (PBMCs), obtained at new diagnosis, from a patient treated with antithyroid drugs. The receptors derive from a woman in her late teens or twenties with Graves disease. Both conserved end residues are part of each CDR3. D genes are given only for firm matches. Clone size is given for some rows only: seen once, a few or many times, or a class if the clone is expanded.

size	J	V	D	DNA	CDR3
-	TRBJ2-1	TRBV20-1	-	TGCAGTGCTAGTATCGGCGGAGTTGGGTACAATGAGCAGTTCTTC	CSASIGGVGYNEQFF
-	TRBJ2-1	TRBV5-1	TRBD2	TGCGCCAGCAGCTTAGGGACTAGCGGGATTGAGCAGTTCTTC	CASSLGTSGIEQFF
many	TRBJ2-7	TRBV2	TRBD2	TGTGCCAGCAGTGATATCCTACTAGCGGGAATCTACGAGCAGTACTTC	CASSDILLAGIYEQYF
many	TRBJ1-4	TRBV20-1	-	TGCAGTGCTAGACCTCTGTTAGGAGACAATAATGAAAAACTGTTTTTT	CSARPLLGDNNEKLFF
-	TRBJ2-7	TRBV6-2/TRBV6-3	TRBD2	TGTGCCAGCAGTTACCCGGGGACTAGCGGGAGTAGTTCGGCGTACGAGCAGTACTTC	CASSYPGTSGSSSAYEQYF
many	TRBJ2-7	TRBV3-1	TRBD2	TGTGCCAGCAGTTTCACTAGCGGGAGGTTCGACGAGCAGTACTTC	CASSFTSGRFDEQYF
-	TRBJ1-1	TRBV27	-	TGTGCCAGCAGTTTATCTCCGACAGGCTACACTGAAGCTTTCTTT	CASSLSPTGYTEAFF
many	TRBJ2-5	TRBV7-3	-	TGTGCCAGCAGCTTAATGGGCCAAGAGACCCAGTACTTC	CASSLMGQETQYF
many	TRBJ1-5	TRBV2	TRBD1	TGTGCCAGCAGAGGACAGGCTTCCAATCAGCCCCAGCATTTT	CASRGQASNQPQHF
many	TRBJ1-1	TRBV28	-	TGTGCCAGCAGTTTATTGGGGACTACTGAAGCTTTCTTT	CASSLLGTTEAFF
-	TRBJ1-1	TRBV24-1	-	TGTGCCACCAGTGACGCCGTGGCCGCTGAAGCTTTCTTT	CATSDAVAAEAFF
-	TRBJ2-3	TRBV7-3	-	TGTGCCAGCAGCTTGAGAGCGGCCGGGACAGATACGCAGTATTTT	CASSLRAAGTDTQYF
many	TRBJ2-3	TRBV6-2/TRBV6-3	-	TGTGCCAGCAGTTACGCAGGGGTTTGGACAGATACGCAGTATTTT	CASSYAGVWTDTQYF
many	TRBJ1-4	TRBV6-2/TRBV6-3	-	TGTGCCAGCAGTTTTGCAACTAATGAAAAACTGTTTTTT	CASSFATNEKLFF
-	TRBJ1-2	TRBV24-1	-	TGTGCCACCAGTGATTTTGGGAGATCGGCCGGCTACACCTTC	CATSDFGRSAGYTF
many	TRBJ1-1	TRBV6-5	-	TGTGCCAGCAGTTACGGAGGTACTTACACTGAAGCTTTCTTT	CASSYGGTYTEAFF
many	TRBJ1-4	TRBV20-1	-	TGCAGTGCTGGCCGGGGGATTAATGAAAAACTGTTTTTT	CSAGRGINEKLFF
-	TRBJ2-1	TRBV14	-	TGTGCCAGCAGCCAATTAAGCAGGTATGAGCAGTTCTTC	CASSQLSRYEQFF
many	TRBJ2-1	TRBV28	-	TGTGCCAGCAGTTCCAGAGGGGCAGCCTACTACAATGAGCAGTTCTTC	CASSSRGAAYYNEQFF
few	TRBJ1-3	TRBV20-1	-	TGCAGTGCTAGAGCGGGGCCGACATCTGGAAACACCATATATTTT	CSARAGPTSGNTIYF
many	TRBJ2-2	TRBV11-1	TRBD2	TGTGCCAGCAGCCTGGGACTAGCGGGGCGGGAGCTGTTTTTT	CASSLGLAGRELFF
few	TRBJ2-1	TRBV5-4	TRBD2	TGTGCCAGCAGCGTAACCCCGGCTAGCGGTTACAATGAGCAGTTCTTC	CASSVTPASGYNEQFF
many	TRBJ2-5	TRBV20-1	-	TGCAGTGCTAGTAGTCAGCCGAGGGGTGAGACCCAGTACTTC	CSASSQPRGETQYF
few	TRBJ2-1	TRBV19	TRBD2	TGTGCCAGTAGTACCCTAGCGGGAGCTCTCAATGAGCAGTTCTTC	CASSTLAGALNEQFF
few	TRBJ2-1	TRBV24-1	-	TGTGCCACCAGTAGGGACCGAAGCTCCTACAATGAGCAGTTCTTC	CATSRDRSSYNEQFF
many	TRBJ1-1	TRBV10-1	TRBD1	TGCGCCAGCACCTGGGACAGGCGGTATGAAGCTTTCTTT	CASTWDRRYEAFF